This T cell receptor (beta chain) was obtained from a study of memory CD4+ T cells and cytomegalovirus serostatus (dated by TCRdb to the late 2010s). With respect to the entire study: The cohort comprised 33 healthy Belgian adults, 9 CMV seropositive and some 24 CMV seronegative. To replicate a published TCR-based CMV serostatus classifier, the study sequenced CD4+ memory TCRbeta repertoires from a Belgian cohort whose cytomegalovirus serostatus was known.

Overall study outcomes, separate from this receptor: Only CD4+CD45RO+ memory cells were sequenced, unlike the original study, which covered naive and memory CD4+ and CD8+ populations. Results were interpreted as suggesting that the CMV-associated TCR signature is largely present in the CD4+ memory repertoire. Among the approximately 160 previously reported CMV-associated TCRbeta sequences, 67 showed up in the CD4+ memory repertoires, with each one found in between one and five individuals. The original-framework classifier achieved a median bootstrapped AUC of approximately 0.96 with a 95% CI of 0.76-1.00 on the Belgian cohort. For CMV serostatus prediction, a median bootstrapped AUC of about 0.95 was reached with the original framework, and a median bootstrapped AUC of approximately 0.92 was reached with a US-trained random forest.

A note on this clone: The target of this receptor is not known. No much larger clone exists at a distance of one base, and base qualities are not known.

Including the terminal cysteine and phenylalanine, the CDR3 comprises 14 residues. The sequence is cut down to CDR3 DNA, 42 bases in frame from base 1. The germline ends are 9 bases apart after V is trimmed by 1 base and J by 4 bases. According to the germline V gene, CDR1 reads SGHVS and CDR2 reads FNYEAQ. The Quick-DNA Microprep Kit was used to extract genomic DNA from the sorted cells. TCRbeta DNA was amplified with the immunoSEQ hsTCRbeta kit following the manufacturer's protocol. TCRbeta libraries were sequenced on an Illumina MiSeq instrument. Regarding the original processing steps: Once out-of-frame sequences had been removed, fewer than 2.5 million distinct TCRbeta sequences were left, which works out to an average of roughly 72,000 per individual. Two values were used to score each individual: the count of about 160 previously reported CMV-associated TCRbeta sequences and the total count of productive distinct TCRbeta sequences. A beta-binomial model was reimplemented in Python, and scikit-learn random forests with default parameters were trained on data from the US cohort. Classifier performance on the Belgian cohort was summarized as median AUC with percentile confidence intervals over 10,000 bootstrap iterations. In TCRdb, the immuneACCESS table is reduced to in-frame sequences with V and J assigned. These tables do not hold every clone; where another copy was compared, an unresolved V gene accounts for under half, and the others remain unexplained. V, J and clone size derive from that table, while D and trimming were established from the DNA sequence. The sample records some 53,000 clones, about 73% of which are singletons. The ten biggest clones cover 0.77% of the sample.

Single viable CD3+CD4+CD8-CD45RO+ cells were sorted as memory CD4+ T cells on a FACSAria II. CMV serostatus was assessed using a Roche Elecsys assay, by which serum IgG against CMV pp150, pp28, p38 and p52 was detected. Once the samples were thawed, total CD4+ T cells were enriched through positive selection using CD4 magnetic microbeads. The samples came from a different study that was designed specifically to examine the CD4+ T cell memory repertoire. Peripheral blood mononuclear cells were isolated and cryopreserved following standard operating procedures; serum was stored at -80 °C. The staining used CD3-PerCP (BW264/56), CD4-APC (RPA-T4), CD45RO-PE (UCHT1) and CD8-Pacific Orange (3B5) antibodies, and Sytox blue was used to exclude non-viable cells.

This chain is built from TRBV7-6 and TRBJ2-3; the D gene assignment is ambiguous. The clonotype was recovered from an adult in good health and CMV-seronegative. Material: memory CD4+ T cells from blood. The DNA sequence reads TGTGCCAGCAGCTTAGGGGCCGCCTCAGATACGCAGTATTTT. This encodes CASSLGAASDTQYF.